This TCR beta chain is drawn from a study of blood T cell repertoires in COVID-19. As concerns this clone: The same CDR3 is also encoded by other DNA sequences in this sample.

Before they entered the study, exposed participants had met a COVID-19 case within 2 weeks. The ends were cut back, 5 bases at V and 0 bases at J, with 7 bases in the middle. The CDR3 runs 13 residues. Data came from immunoSEQ multiplex PCR; TCRdb stores just in-frame clones and leaves some out. In the table there are about 430,000 clones, nearly 90% of which are singletons. The rearrangement uses TRBV12-3 or TRBV12-4 and TRBJ1-1; D is undetermined. The sample taken for sequencing was PBMCs or T cells enriched from blood (not recorded which). This TCR was recovered from a woman aged 18-29 years who had been exposed to COVID-19. The DNA for the CDR3 is TGTGCCAGCAGTAGAACACTGAACACTGAAGCTTTCTTT. Protein product: CASSRTLNTEAFF.